This T cell receptor (beta chain) was captured by sequencing in a study of blood T cells in healthy people across ages. A second PCR of 7 to 11 cycles used a sample-barcoded 5' primer and a J-beta primer mix. MiXCR was run by TCRdb on the 5' RACE reads, yielding one entry per CDR3 protein. The sample records roughly 680,000 distinct CDR3 sequences, 49% being singletons. Looked up from germline, CDR1 is MNHEY and CDR2 is SMNVEV (reference sequence). Trimming removed 2 bases from V and 5 bases from J, with 13 bases in between. The CDR3 is 15 residues long. The receptor's source is a woman aged 55-69 years in good health. The chain has TRBV27 and TRBJ2-4, with TRBD2 as a possible D gene (5 bases). Sequencing used blood. DNA for the CDR3: TGTGCCAGCAGTTTAATTCCAGCGGAGCAAAACATTCAGTACTTC. Translation: CASSLIPAEQNIQYF.